The 26 T cell receptor beta chains given below trace back to one sample, sequenced in a study of cytomegalovirus exposure and HLA in healthy donors (TCRdb year 2017). Library construction relied on the immunoSEQ multiplex PCR assay. For the multiplex PCR, a mixture combining 60 forward primers for TCR Vbeta segments and 13 reverse primers for TCR Jbeta segments was used. TCRdb limited this immuneACCESS table to in-frame rearrangements with V and J called. A share of clones is missing; checked studies link under half to unresolved V genes, and the rest is unexplained. This sample gives approximately 150,000 clones in total; around 80% of them show up just once. The ten largest clones capture roughly 5.2% of the sample. Input material: PBMCs. These receptors were obtained from a young man in good health and CMV-seronegative.

The chain is built from TRBV11-2 and TRBJ1-2; 7 nucleotides match TRBD1. The CDR3 extends over 14 amino acids. V dropped 5 bases and J dropped 8; count of bases not matched to a gene: 11. Germline values: CDR1 SGHAT, CDR2 FQNNGV. The CDR3 sequence: CASSRIRGERGYTF. In DNA form, the CDR3 reads TGTGCCAGCAGCAGGATCAGGGGGGAAAGAGGCTACACCTTC.

The chain employs TRBV2 and TRBJ2-5; D possibly corresponds to TRBD2 (5 bases). Gene TRBJ2-7 matches the end of the DNA better, so the J call may be wrong. CDR1 SNHLY and CDR2 FYNNEI come from the germline V gene. The CDR3 consists of 14 residues. For the CDR3, the DNA is TGTGCCAGCAGTGAAGCGGGAGCAGGTTACGAGCAGTACTTC. Encoded protein: CASSEAGAGYEQYF.

This clone has just one count. The chain uses TRBV27 and TRBJ2-2; D is undetermined. This CDR3 spans 12 amino acids. V was shortened by 5 bases and J by 5 bases, with 6 bases between the two germline ends. CDR1 is MNHEY, CDR2 SMNVEV, per germline (reference sequence). The DNA for the CDR3 is TGTGCCAGCAGTCCACTGACCGGGGAGCTGTTTTTT. Translating it yields CASSPLTGELFF.

J is TRBJ1-1 and V is TRBV5-4; D is unresolved. CDR3 length: 13 amino acids. The V gene lost 4 bases and the J gene lost 4 bases, with 11 bases spanning the gap. Per the germline V gene, CDR1 is SGHNT and CDR2 is YYREEE (reference sequence). The CDR3 DNA reads TGTGCCAGCAGCCGAGCGGAGGGCACTGAAGCTTTCTTT. It encodes CASSRAEGTEAFF.

The rearrangement uses TRBV18 and TRBJ2-7; TRBD1 agrees at 11 bases. This CDR3 comprises 16 residues. With 3 bases clipped from V and 9 bases from J, the junction kept 13 bases outside the gene matches. Germline CDR1 KGHSH, CDR2 LQKENI. The DNA for the CDR3 is TGTGCCAGCTCACCCCCCGGGACAGGGGGTACCAGCGGGCAGTACTTC. Translating gives CASSPPGTGGTSGQYF.

The chain is built from TRBV10-3 and TRBJ1-5; D gene uncertain. The CDR3 is made up of 15 amino acids. V dropped 0 bases and J dropped 7 bases, with 13 bases sitting between them. CDR1 ENHRY and CDR2 SYGVKD come from the germline V gene. The CDR3 nucleotides read TGTGCCATCAGTGAGTCAGTGCGCGGTGAACAGCCCCAGCATTTT. The encoded protein is CAISESVRGEQPQHF.

The chain has TRBV5-8 and TRBJ2-2, with D perhaps TRBD2 (6 bases). Germline CDR1 SGHTS, CDR2 YDEGEE. This CDR3 has 15 residues. The V end was cut by 1 base, the J end by 6 bases, with 13 bases between. In nucleotides, the CDR3 is TGTGCCAGCAGCTTGCACGGGAGAAGGGCCGGGGAGCTGTTTTTT. Protein product: CASSLHGRRAGELFF. Full variable domain (rest looked up from reference TRBV5-8 and TRBJ2-2): EAGVTQSPTHLIKTRGQQATLRCSPISGHTSVYWYQQALGLGLQFLLWYDEGEERNRGNFPPRFSGRQFPNYSSELNVNALELEDSALYLCASSLHGRRAGELFFGEGSRLTVL.

The chain carries TRBV29-1 and TRBJ1-1, with D tentatively TRBD1 (5 bases). The CDR3 is 10 amino acids. The V gene's germline CDR1 is SQVTM and CDR2 ANQGSEA. Deletions cut 5 bases from V and 6 bases from J, with 7 bases between. The CDR3 loop reads CSVSGAEAFF. The CDR3 nucleotides are TGCAGCGTTTCGGGGGCTGAAGCTTTCTTT.

The CDR3 sequence: CASSDFLGGPGTDTQYF. In DNA form, the CDR3 reads TGTGCCAGCAGTGACTTTCTCGGGGGGCCCGGCACAGATACGCAGTATTTT. The rearrangement joins TRBV25-1 to TRBJ2-3, with D possibly TRBD2 on 7 matching bases. Germline CDR1 and CDR2: MGHDK and SYGVNS. The CDR3 extends over 17 amino acids. Trimming took off 3 bases at V and 1 base at J, with 17 bases between the two ends.

The gene calls are TRBV4-2 and TRBJ1-2, with TRBD1 matching over 8 bases. Per the germline V gene, CDR1 is LGHNA and CDR2 is YNFKEQ. Trimming at V came to 1 base and at J to 2 bases, leaving 0 bases not matched to a gene. The CDR3 loop spans 14 amino acids. CDR3 bases: TGTGCCAGCAGCCAAGGGGACAGGAACTATGGCTACACCTTC. Protein: CASSQGDRNYGYTF.

This clone was seen only once. The chain is built from TRBV15 and TRBJ1-4; no reliable D call. The V gene lost 1 base and the J gene lost 0 bases, with 6 bases spanning the gap. This CDR3 region has 15 residues. CDR1 LNHNV and CDR2 YYDKDF come from the germline V gene (reference sequence). This CDR3 reads CATSRVTSTNEKLFF. CDR3 DNA: TGTGCCACCAGCAGAGTGACATCAACTAATGAAAAACTGTTTTTT.

The chain is built from TRBV19 and TRBJ2-7, with D possibly TRBD1 on 5 matching bases. Germline CDR1 LNHDA, CDR2 SQIVND (reference sequence). The CDR3 is made up of 13 amino acids. The ends were cut back, 6 bases at V and 4 bases at J, with 13 bases in the middle. The CDR3 sequence: CASSREALYEQYF. Here the CDR3 DNA reads TGTGCCAGTAGCAGGGAAGCGCTTTACGAGCAGTACTTC.

The gene calls are TRBV5-1 and TRBJ2-5; maybe TRBD1 (6 bases). V lost 2 bases to trimming and J lost 3 bases, with 8 bases between them. This CDR3 contains 13 residues. Germline CDR1 reads SGHRS; CDR2 reads YFSETQ. The CDR3 reads CASSFGQKETQYF. The CDR3 DNA reads TGCGCCAGCAGCTTCGGACAGAAAGAGACCCAGTACTTC.

The chain employs TRBV29-1 and TRBJ2-1, with 10 bases identical to TRBD2. The CDR3 length is 14 residues. Germline V gene lookup returns CDR1 SQVTM and CDR2 ANQGSEA. The V and J ends lost 2 bases and 7 bases, in that order; junction bases with no gene match: 5. CDR3 bases: TGCAGCGTTGAAAGACTAGCGGGCCCAAATGAGCAGTTCTTC. Translating it yields CSVERLAGPNEQFF.

CDR3 DNA sequence: TGTGCCAGCAGTTTATGGGCAGTTAGTTATTCACCCCTCCACTTT. This gives the protein CASSLWAVSYSPLHF. This chain connects TRBV27 to TRBJ1-6; D remains ambiguous. Trimming removed 1 base at V and 8 bases at J, with 12 bases between. The CDR3 totals 15 residues. The V gene's germline CDR1 is MNHEY and CDR2 SMNVEV (reference sequence).

This clone showed up many times. The chain has TRBV29-1 and TRBJ2-6; 7 nucleotides align to TRBD1. The CDR3 length is 15 residues. The V gene end was trimmed by 1 base and the J gene end by 1 base; junction bases not matched to a gene: 1. CDR1 is SQVTM and CDR2 is ANQGSEA in the germline V gene. The DNA for the CDR3 is TGCAGCGTTGAAGCAGGGGGATCTGGGGCCAACGTCCTGACTTTC. Translation: CSVEAGGSGANVLTF.

The chain employs TRBV27 and TRBJ2-1; 10 positions match TRBD2. The V segment lost 5 bases and the J segment 2 bases; nucleotides outside the gene matches: 9. There are 17 residues in the CDR3. Germline V gene lookup returns CDR1 MNHEY and CDR2 SMNVEV (reference sequence). Here the CDR3 reads CASSSGRAVLPYNEQFF. The CDR3 nucleotides read TGTGCCAGCAGTAGCGGGAGGGCCGTTTTGCCCTACAATGAGCAGTTCTTC.

The gene calls are TRBV11-3 and TRBJ1-2, with D unresolved. Germline CDR1 reads SGHNT; CDR2 reads YENEEA. The V gene lost 5 bases and the J gene lost 4 bases, with 17 bases spanning the gap. There are 15 residues in the CDR3. The CDR3 is CASSLGLNFIYGYTF. CDR3 DNA: TGTGCCAGCAGCCTCGGACTGAATTTTATCTATGGCTACACCTTC.

This sequence joins TRBV7-9 and TRBJ1-1; possibly TRBD1 for D (5 bases). This CDR3 contains 14 residues. V was shortened by 4 bases and J by 5 bases, with 14 bases between the two germline ends. Germline-derived CDR1 and CDR2 are SEHNR and FQNEAQ (reference sequence). The CDR3 is CASSSTTRETEAFF. Written as DNA, the CDR3 is TGTGCCAGCAGCTCAACCACCAGGGAAACTGAAGCTTTCTTT.

The CDR3 loop reads CASSFTSGGLIYGYTF. The DNA of the CDR3 is TGTGCCAGCAGCTTTACCTCAGGGGGCTTGATCTATGGCTACACCTTC. The chain employs TRBV5-5 and TRBJ1-2, with 8 bases lining up with TRBD1. Germline loops: CDR1 SGHKS, CDR2 YYEKEE (reference sequence). V dropped 2 bases and J dropped 4; count of bases not matched to a gene: 10. This CDR3 region has 16 residues.

The chain is built from TRBV2 and TRBJ2-3; the D gene is possibly TRBD2 (6 bases). Trimming removed 3 bases from V and 2 bases from J, with 15 bases in between. The germline CDR1 and CDR2 sequences are SNHLY and FYNNEI. The CDR3 runs to 16 residues. The chain's CDR3 is CASSDLEGVLTDTQYF. The CDR3 bases are TGTGCCAGCAGTGACCTGGAGGGAGTACTCACAGATACGCAGTATTTT.

This chain connects TRBV7-9 to TRBJ2-1, with 10 nucleotides matching TRBD2. With V trimmed by 4 bases and J by 7 bases, 4 bases remained unmatched. Germline V gene sequence: CDR1 SEHNR, CDR2 FQNEAQ (reference sequence). This CDR3 spans 14 amino acids. CDR3 region: CASSSTSGVNEQFF. The CDR3 DNA sequence: TGTGCCAGCAGCTCTACTAGCGGGGTAAATGAGCAGTTCTTC.

The genes are TRBV7-9 and TRBJ2-7, with TRBD2 as a possible D gene (5 bases). Per germline, CDR1 SEHNR and CDR2 FQNEAQ (reference sequence). V gave up 4 bases and J gave up 3 bases, with 13 bases separating them. The CDR3 covers 14 residues. The CDR3 reads CASSSGTSLYEQYF. The CDR3 DNA reads as TGTGCCAGCAGCTCGGGAACTAGTCTCTACGAGCAGTACTTC.

CDR3 coding DNA: TGTGCCAGCAGGTCGGGGACTCTGAACACTGAAGCTTTCTTT. Its translation: CASRSGTLNTEAFF. V and J are TRBV5-4 and TRBJ1-1; D may be TRBD1 (5 bases). The V end was cut by 5 bases, the J end by 0 bases, with 11 bases between. CDR3 length: 14 residues. Germline CDR1 SGHNT, CDR2 YYREEE (reference sequence).

This chain links TRBV4-2 with TRBJ1-2; 8 bases are shared with TRBD1. Trimming removed 1 base from V and 2 bases from J; junction bases left unmatched: 3. This CDR3 contains 15 residues. Germline CDR1 LGHNA, CDR2 YNFKEQ. Here the CDR3 reads CASSQGQGPNYGYTF. CDR3 sequence (DNA): TGTGCCAGCAGCCAAGGACAGGGGCCCAACTATGGCTACACCTTC.

The chain links TRBV4-2 to TRBJ2-7; D ambiguous. There are 12 residues in the CDR3. Germline V gene sequence: CDR1 LGHNA, CDR2 YNFKEQ. V was shortened by 2 bases and J by 5 bases, with 7 bases between the two germline ends. CDR3 protein: CASSQYEDEQYF. CDR3 DNA sequence: TGTGCCAGCAGCCAATATGAGGACGAGCAGTACTTC.